The table lists the clone carrying this T cell receptor beta chain with a count of one. The data stem from a study of blood T cell repertoires in COVID-19. Looking at the study overall: The cDNA or gDNA used as material had been derived from T cells, B-cell-depleted T cells, or PBMCs.

One Seattle source followed patients from active infection through their disease course. Authors' processing steps: Using reference gene primer amplification, nucleated cell counts were estimated. Clones were sequenced by immunoSEQ multiplex PCR, and TCRdb holds only the in-frame ones, with some missing. That table supplies the V and J calls and clone size; D and trimming were determined from the DNA. The table lists 400,000 to 450,000 clones, approximately 90% of them singletons, with approximately 1.5% in the top ten. This CDR3 spans 17 amino acids. The germline V gene encodes CDR1 GTSNPN and CDR2 SVGIG (reference sequence). Trimming took off 3 bases at V and 7 bases at J, with 22 bases between the two ends.

This clonotype originated in a woman in her 40s with COVID-19, enrolled during active disease. This chain connects TRBV30 to TRBJ1-6; unclear D gene. Sequenced sample: peripheral blood. As DNA, the CDR3 is TGTGCCTGGAGCCACCGACGGAGTAAGGCGTCCAATTCACCCCTCCACTTT. Protein product: CAWSHRRSKASNSPLHF.